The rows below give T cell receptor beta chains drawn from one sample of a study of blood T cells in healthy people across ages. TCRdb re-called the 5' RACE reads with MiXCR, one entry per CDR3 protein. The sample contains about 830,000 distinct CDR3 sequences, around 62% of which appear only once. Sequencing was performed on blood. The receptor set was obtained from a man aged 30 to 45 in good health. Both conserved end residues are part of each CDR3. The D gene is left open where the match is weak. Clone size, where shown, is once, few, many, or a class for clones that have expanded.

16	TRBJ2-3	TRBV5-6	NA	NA	CASSLENPSRTDTQYF	TGTGCCAGCAGCTTGGAGAATCCTAGCCGCACAGATACGCAGTATTTT
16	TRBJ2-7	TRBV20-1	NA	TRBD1	CSAPTRGDRGLNEQYF	TGCAGTGCCCCAACCCGCGGGGACAGGGGGTTGAACGAGCAGTACTTC
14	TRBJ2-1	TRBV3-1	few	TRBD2	CASSQAGGVDEQFF	TGTGCCAGCAGCCAAGCCGGGGGGGTTGATGAGCAGTTCTTC
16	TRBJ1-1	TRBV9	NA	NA	CASSVAPDSMNTEAFF	TGTGCCAGCAGCGTAGCACCGGACAGCATGAACACTGAAGCTTTCTTT
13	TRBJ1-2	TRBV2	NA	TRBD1	CASSETGADGYTF	TGTGCCAGCAGCGAGACAGGGGCCGATGGCTACACCTTC
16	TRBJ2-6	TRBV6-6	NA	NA	CASSFFGESGANVLTF	TGTGCCAGCAGTTTCTTTGGGGAGTCCGGGGCCAACGTCCTGACTTTC
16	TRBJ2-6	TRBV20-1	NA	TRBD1	CSARDTGGSGANVLTF	TGCAGTGCTAGAGATACAGGGGGCTCTGGGGCCAACGTCCTGACTTTC
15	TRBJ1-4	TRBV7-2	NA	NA	CASSLAGAGREKLFF	TGTGCCAGCAGCTTAGCTGGGGCAGGCCGTGAAAAACTGTTTTTT
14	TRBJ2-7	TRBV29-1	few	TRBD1	CSVERTGLSYEQYF	TGCAGCGTTGAAAGGACAGGCCTCTCCTACGAGCAGTACTTC
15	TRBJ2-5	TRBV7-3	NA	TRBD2	CASSLMRGGEETQYF	TGTGCCAGCAGCTTAATGAGGGGAGGGGAAGAGACCCAGTACTTC
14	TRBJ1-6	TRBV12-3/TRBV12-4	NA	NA	CASSSEQGLSPLHF	TGTGCCAGCAGTTCTGAGCAGGGGCTGTCACCCCTCCACTTT
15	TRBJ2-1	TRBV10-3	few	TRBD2	CAISSSGGAPNEQFF	TGTGCCATCAGCTCTAGCGGGGGGGCCCCCAATGAGCAGTTCTTC
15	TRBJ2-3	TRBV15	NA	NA	CATSRDRAGHHTQYF	TGTGCCACCAGCAGAGATCGGGCAGGACACCATACGCAGTATTTT
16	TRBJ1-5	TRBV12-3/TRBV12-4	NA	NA	CASSPGSSLHNQPQHF	TGTGCCAGCAGCCCAGGATCCTCCCTACACAATCAGCCCCAGCATTTT
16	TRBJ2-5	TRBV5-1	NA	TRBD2	CASSPGLAGLQETQYF	TGCGCCAGCAGCCCGGGACTAGCGGGGTTGCAAGAGACCCAGTACTTC
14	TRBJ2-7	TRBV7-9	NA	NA	CASSRPGRAYEQYF	TGTGCCAGCAGTCGACCGGGACGTGCTTACGAGCAGTACTTC
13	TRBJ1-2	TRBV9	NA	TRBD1	CASSSRGEYGYTF	TGTGCCAGCAGCTCCAGGGGGGAATATGGCTACACCTTC
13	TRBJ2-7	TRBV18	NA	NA	CASSPTRTYEQYF	TGTGCCAGCTCACCGACTCGTACCTACGAGCAGTACTTC